The clone carrying this T cell receptor (beta chain) is deemed medium-sized. Antigen unknown. Germline-derived CDR1 and CDR2 are DFQATT and SNEGSKA (reference sequence). The CDR3 covers 16 residues. V lost 2 bases, J lost 6 bases, and 20 bases lay in between. The data were taken from a study of human T cells and chemical hapten exposure. Findings and caveats of the study: Donors were affected by alopecia, so their immune reaction might vary from that of healthy individuals.

In the source study's methods: There were a median of approximately 96,000 TCRs per sample, with a range from about 20,000 to 700,000. TCRdb reprocessed the RACE reads via MiXCR and lists one record per CDR3 protein. The V and J calls follow TCRdb's processing rather than the paper's. The data show around 56,000 distinct CDR3 sequences, approximately 9.9% seen once. As for time point: pre-sensitization, week 0. Regarding treatment: therapeutic diphenylcyclopropenone sensitization with weekly scalp DPC. The sequence came from a middle-aged man with alopecia areata. Some clones in this sample may be carry-over from other donors' samples. The sample here was whole blood, taken in connection with sensitization to the hapten diphenylcyclopropenone (DPC). V gene TRBV20-1 combines with J gene TRBJ2-1, with D perhaps TRBD2 (5 bases). CDR3 region: CSARPGWEQITNEQFF. CDR3 nucleotides: TGCAGTGCTAGACCGGGCTGGGAGCAGATCACCAATGAGCAGTTCTTC.